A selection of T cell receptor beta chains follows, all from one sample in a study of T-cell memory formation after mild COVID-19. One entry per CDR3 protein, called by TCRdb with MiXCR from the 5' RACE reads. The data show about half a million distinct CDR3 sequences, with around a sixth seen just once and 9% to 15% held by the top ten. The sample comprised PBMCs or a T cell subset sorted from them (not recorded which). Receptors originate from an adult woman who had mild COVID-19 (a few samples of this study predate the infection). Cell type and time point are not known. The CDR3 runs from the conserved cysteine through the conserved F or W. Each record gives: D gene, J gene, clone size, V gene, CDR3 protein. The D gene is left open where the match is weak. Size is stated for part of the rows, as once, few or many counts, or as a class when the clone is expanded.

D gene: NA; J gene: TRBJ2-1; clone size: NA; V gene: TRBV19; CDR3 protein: CASSMNSVGGGNEQFF
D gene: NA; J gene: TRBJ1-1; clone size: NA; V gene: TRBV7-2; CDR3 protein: CASSRGNLNTEAFF
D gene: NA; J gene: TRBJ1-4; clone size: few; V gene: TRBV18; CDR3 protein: CASSPAINEKLFF
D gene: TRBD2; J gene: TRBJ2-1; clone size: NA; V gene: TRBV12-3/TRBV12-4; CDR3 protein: CASSLGLGEGTHNEQFF
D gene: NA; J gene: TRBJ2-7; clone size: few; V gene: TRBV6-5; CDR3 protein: CASTSTGFDEQYF
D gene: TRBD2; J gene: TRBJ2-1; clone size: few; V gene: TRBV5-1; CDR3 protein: CASSLLAGDPTEQFF
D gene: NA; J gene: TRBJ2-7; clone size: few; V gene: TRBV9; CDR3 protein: CASSVAAGAYEQYF
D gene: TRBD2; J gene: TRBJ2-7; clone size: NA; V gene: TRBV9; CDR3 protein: CASSVQAGEIREQYF
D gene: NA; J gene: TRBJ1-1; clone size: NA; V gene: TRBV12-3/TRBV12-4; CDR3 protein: CASSLRGLTEAFF
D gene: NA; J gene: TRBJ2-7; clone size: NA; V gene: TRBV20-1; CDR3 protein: CSARRGRGPYEQYF
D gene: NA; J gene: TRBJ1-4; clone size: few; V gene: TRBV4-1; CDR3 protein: CASSLRSGGVLSSNEKLFF
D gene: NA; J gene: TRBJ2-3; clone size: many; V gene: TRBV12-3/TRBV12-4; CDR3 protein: CASRSSGDTQYF
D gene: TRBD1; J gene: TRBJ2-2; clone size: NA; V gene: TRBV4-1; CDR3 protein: CASGQGTGELFF
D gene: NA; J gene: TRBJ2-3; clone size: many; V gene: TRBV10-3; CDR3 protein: CAISDQGFVADTQYF
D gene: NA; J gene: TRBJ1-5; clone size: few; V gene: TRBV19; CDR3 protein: CASCWINQPQHF
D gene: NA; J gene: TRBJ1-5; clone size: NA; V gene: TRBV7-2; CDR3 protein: CASSLTTGLNQPQHF
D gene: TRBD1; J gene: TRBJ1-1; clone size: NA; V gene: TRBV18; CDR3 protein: CASSPGTGGLLFEAFF
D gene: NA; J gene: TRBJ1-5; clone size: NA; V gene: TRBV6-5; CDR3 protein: CASSPAGVNQPQHF
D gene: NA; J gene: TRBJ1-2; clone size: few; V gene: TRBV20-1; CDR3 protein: CSAVSGITYGYTF
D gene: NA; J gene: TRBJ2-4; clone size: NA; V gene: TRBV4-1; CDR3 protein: CASSQDSRRLSTKNIQYF
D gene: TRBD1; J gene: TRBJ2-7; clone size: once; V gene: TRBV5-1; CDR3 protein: CASSLETGGGNEQYF
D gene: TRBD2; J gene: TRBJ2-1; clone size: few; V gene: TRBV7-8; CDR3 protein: CASSLGEAGLNEQFF
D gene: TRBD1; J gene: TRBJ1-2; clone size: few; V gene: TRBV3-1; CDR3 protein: CASSRGFGADRRGYTF
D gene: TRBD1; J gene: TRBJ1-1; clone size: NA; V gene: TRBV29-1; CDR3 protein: CSVGAGQKNTEAFF
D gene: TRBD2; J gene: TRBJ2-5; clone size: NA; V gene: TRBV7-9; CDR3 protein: CASSPGLAGVPQETQYF
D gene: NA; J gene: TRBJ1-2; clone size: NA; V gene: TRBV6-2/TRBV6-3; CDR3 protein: CASRDPGHYGYTF
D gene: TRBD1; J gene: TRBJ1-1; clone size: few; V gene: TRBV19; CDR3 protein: CASKRGQDYPNTEAFF
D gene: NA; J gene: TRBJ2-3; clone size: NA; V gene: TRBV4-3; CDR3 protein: CASSHDALRGGTDTQYF
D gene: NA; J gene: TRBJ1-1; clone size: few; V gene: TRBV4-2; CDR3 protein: CASSQDVGGNTEAFF
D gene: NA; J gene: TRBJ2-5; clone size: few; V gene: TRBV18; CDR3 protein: CASSPLGGPETQYF
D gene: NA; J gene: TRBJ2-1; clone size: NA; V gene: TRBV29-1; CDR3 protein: CSVRKTGDEQFF
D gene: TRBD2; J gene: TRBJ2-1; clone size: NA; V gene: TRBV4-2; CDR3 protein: CASSQDVELAGTYNEQFF
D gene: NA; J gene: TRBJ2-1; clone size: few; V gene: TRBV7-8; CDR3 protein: CASSLVAATYNEQFF
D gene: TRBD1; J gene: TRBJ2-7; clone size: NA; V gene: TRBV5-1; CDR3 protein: CASSGGQPLYEQYF
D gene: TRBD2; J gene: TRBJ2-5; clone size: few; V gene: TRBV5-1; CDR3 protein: CASSGGGLREGPKETQYF
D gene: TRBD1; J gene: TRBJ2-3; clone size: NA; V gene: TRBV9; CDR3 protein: CASSLGTGVTDTQYF
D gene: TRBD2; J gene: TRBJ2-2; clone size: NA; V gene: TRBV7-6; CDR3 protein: CASSMLAGDTGELFF
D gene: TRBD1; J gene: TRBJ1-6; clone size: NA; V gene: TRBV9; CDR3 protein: CASSARPDRGGSPLHF
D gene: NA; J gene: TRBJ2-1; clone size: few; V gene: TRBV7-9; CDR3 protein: CASSLQHSSYNEQFF
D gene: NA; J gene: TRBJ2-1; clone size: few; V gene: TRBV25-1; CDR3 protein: CASSERLEAHNEQFF
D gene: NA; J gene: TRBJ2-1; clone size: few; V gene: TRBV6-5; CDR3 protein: CASSYSRRVSSYNEQFF
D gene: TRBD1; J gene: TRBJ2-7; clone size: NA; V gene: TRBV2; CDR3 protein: CASRGTGGNKFYEQYF
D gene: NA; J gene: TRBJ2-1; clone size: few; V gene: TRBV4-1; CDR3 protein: CASSQYYGVEQFF
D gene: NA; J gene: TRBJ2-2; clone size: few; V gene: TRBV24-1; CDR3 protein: CATSEAQNTGELFF
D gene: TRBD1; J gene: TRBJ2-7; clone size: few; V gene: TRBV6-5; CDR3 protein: CASRPTGTGGSYEQYF
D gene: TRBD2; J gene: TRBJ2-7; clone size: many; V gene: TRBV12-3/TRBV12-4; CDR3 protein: CASSRLAGSYEQYF
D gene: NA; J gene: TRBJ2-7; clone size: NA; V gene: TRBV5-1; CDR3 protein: CASSSDPGEQYF
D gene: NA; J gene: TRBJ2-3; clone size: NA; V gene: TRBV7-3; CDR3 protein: CASSAMLADTQYF
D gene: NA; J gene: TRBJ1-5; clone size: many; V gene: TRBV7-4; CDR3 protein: CASSLVVRESNQPQHF
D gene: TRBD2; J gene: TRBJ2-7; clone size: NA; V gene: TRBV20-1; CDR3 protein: CSARAPGSGRAIGSILEQYF
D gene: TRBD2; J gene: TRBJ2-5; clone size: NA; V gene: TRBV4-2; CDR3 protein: CASSQVGVARGETQYF
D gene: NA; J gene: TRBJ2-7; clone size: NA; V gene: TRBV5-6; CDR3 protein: CASSYGQNSYEQYF
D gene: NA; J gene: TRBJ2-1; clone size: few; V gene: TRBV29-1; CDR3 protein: CSVEAGSSYNEQFF
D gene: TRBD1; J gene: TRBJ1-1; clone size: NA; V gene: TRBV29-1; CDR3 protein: CSGTEGQSNTEAFF
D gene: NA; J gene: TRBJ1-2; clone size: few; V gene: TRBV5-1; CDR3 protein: CASSLTTGSPSGYTF
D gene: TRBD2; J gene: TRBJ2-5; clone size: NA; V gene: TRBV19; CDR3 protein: CASSSGQRGSETQYF
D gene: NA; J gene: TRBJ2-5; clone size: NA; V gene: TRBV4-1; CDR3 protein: CASSPRMPGTATQYF
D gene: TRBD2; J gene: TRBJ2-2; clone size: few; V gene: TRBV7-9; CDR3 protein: CASSFGTSPTGELFF
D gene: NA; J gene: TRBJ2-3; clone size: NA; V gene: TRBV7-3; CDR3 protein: CASSSAARSLDTQYF
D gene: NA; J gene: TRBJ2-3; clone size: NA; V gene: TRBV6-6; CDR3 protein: CASSYSRDTQYF